These 28 T cell receptor beta chains originate from one sample sequenced in a study of Graves' ophthalmopathy and Graves' hyperthyroidism. RNA transcripts provided the template for amplifying TCR beta CDR3 regions. HTBI primers were used in a first-round RT-PCR, which preceded a second-round multiplex PCR. TCRdb itself ran the multiplex PCR reads through MiXCR, one entry per CDR3 protein. The sample lists 740,000 or so distinct CDR3 sequences; roughly 40% were seen once. The sequenced sample consisted of peripheral blood. Source of these receptors: an adult man with Graves' ophthalmopathy.

In regard to this clonotype: A much larger clone lies one base from this, so it may be a read error. The CDR3 sequence is CAGSLTGYAAEETQYF. The CDR3 region has the DNA TGTGCCGGCAGCTTGACAGGGTACGCGGCAGAAGAGACCCAGTACTTC. The rearrangement uses TRBV11-1 and TRBJ2-5, with 7 bases matching TRBD1. Germline loops: CDR1 SGHAT, CDR2 FQDESV (reference sequence). The CDR3 contains 16 residues.

In this sample, this clonotype turned up many times. The chain carries TRBV29-1 and TRBJ1-2, with TRBD1 as a possible D gene (6 bases). This CDR3 comprises 12 residues. V lost 8 bases and J lost 1, with 11 bases in between. In germline, CDR1 is SQVTM, CDR2 ANQGSEA. CDR3 in amino acids: CSSRGGNYGYTF. The CDR3 region has the DNA TGCAGCTCCAGGGGCGGTAACTATGGCTACACCTTC.

This clonotype has more than one count but fewer than ten. This sequence joins TRBV19 and TRBJ1-1; D call uncertain. The germline V and J ends were trimmed by 9 bases and 1 base, with 18 bases remaining between them. The CDR3 has 15 amino acids. Germline V gene sequence: CDR1 LNHDA, CDR2 SQIVND (reference sequence). The CDR3 here is CASREDRRPNTEAFF. The CDR3, as DNA: TGTGCCAGCCGGGAGGATAGGCGGCCGAACACTGAAGCTTTCTTT.

This clonotype has more than one count but fewer than ten. V is TRBV10-3 and J is TRBJ2-7; no firm D call. The germline V gene has CDR1 ENHRY and CDR2 SYGVKD. The CDR3 is 15 amino acids. With 10 bases removed from V and 4 bases from J, the gap between germline ends came to 23 bases. This CDR3 reads CASSLPGIGSYEQYF. For the CDR3, the DNA is TGTGCCAGCAGCCTCCCGGGTATCGGATCTTACGAGCAGTACTTC.

This clonotype was seen only a few times. The chain joins TRBV2 to TRBJ2-7, with D tentatively TRBD2 (5 bases). The CDR3 has 15 residues. Germline CDR1 SNHLY, CDR2 FYNNEI. V was pared by 6 bases and J by 4 bases, with 19 bases between. For the CDR3, the DNA is TGTGCCAGCAGCCAAGATCGTTCCGGGATATACGAGCAGTACTTC. It specifies CASSQDRSGIYEQYF. Looking up the rest from reference TRBV2 and TRBJ2-7 gives the full variable domain: EPEVTQTPSHQVTQMGQEVILRCVPISNHLYFYWYRQILGQKVEFLVSFYNNEISEKSEIFDDQFSVERPDGSNFTLKIRSTKLEDSAMYFCASSQDRSGIYEQYFGPGTRLTVT.

In its sample, this clonotype was seen a few times. A much larger clone lies one base from this, so it may be a read error. The CDR3 sequence is CASSLSQGDGCTF. Here the CDR3 DNA reads TGTGCCAGCAGCTTAAGCCAGGGGGATGGCTGCACCTTC. The chain carries TRBV7-3 and TRBJ1-2, with 7 bases fitting TRBD1. The CDR3 length is 13 residues. Germline CDR1 reads SGHTA; CDR2 reads FQGTGA.

The CDR3 spells CSARAGGRDTGELFF. The CDR3, as DNA: TGCAGTGCTAGAGCGGGGGGGCGTGACACCGGGGAGCTGTTTTTT. This chain uses TRBV20-1 with TRBJ2-2; TRBD2 aligns across 8 bases. This CDR3 comprises 15 residues. V shed 1 base and J 3 bases; nucleotides not matched to a gene: 4. CDR1 is DFQATT, CDR2 SNEGSKA, per germline (reference sequence).

This clonotype has just a few counts. This chain uses TRBV19 with TRBJ2-6, with 7 nucleotides matching TRBD1. The junction had 6 bases not matched to a gene; V was cut back by 4 bases and J by 0 bases. The CDR3 consists of 17 residues. Germline-derived CDR1 and CDR2 are LNHDA and SQIVND (reference sequence). CDR3 in amino acids: CASSTPGQISGANVLTF. The CDR3 nucleotides are TGTGCCAGTAGTACCCCGGGACAGATCTCTGGGGCCAACGTCCTGACTTTC.

CDR3 DNA: TGTGCCAGCAGTGCGACACAGGGGGCTGGTGGAAACACCATATATTTT. Its translation: CASSATQGAGGNTIYF. V usage is TRBV25-1 and J usage is TRBJ1-3; TRBD1 matches at 9 bases. Per the germline V gene, CDR1 is MGHDK and CDR2 is SYGVNS. The CDR3 totals 16 residues. V shed 4 bases, J shed 3 bases, and the junction held 7 bases outside the gene matches.

The chain joins TRBV2 to TRBJ2-7, with TRBD1 matching 9 bases. The CDR3 contains 16 residues. Per germline, CDR1 SNHLY and CDR2 FYNNEI. The V and J ends lost 3 bases and 4 bases, in that order; junction bases with no gene match: 10. Here the CDR3 reads CASSDIAGQGPYEQYF. The DNA for the CDR3 is TGTGCCAGCAGTGATATTGCGGGACAGGGTCCTTACGAGCAGTACTTC.

In its sample, this clonotype was seen many times. The chain carries TRBV7-9 and TRBJ1-5; tentatively, D is TRBD1 (6 bases). Looked up from germline, CDR1 is SEHNR and CDR2 is FQNEAQ (reference sequence). CDR3 length: 14 residues. V was pared by 1 base and J by 4 bases, with 8 bases between. The CDR3 is CASSLGTVNQPQHF. CDR3 in DNA: TGTGCCAGCAGCTTAGGGACAGTAAATCAGCCCCAGCATTTT.

This clonotype has only a few counts. This chain joins TRBV4-1 and TRBJ1-2; tentative D call: TRBD1 (5 bases). Between the trimmed V and J ends, which lost 0 bases and 4 bases, there was a span of 12 bases. This CDR3 spans 15 amino acids. CDR1 and CDR2 (germline): MGHRA, YSYEKL. The chain's CDR3 is CASSQDLGGTYGYTF. CDR3 DNA: TGCGCCAGCAGCCAAGATCTGGGGGGTACCTATGGCTACACCTTC.

The V call is TRBV9, the J call TRBJ1-5; D gene ambiguous. V lost 4 bases and J 3 bases, leaving 20 bases between the germline ends. Germline loops: CDR1 SGDLS, CDR2 YYNGEE. This CDR3 is built from 17 residues. DNA for the CDR3: TGTGCCAGCAGCTTAGGCCTAAAGGATCGGGTCAATCAGCCCCAGCATTTT. Translating it yields CASSLGLKDRVNQPQHF.

With regard to this clonotype: A much larger clone lies one base from this, so it may be a read error. The J gene is TRBJ1-1, the V gene TRBV7-3, with a weak D call TRBD1 (5 bases). CDR1 SGHTA and CDR2 FQGTGA come from the germline V gene. CDR3 size: 14 residues. CDR3 amino acids: CANSLAGMDTEAFF. The CDR3, as DNA: TGTGCCAACAGCTTAGCAGGGATGGACACTGAAGCTTTCTTT.

The chain couples TRBV2 to TRBJ1-4; 9 nucleotides agree with TRBD1. This CDR3 is built from 14 residues. Germline V gene sequence: CDR1 SNHLY, CDR2 FYNNEI. Trimming took 6 bases from V and 5 from J; bases not matched to a gene: 4. The CDR3 coding sequence is TGTGCCAGCAGAACCGGGACAGGGAATGAAAAACTGTTTTTT. Its protein is CASRTGTGNEKLFF.

This sequence joins TRBV15 and TRBJ1-2; 8 bases fit TRBD1. Looked up from germline, CDR1 is LNHNV and CDR2 is YYDKDF (reference sequence). Trimming removed 5 bases from V and 5 bases from J; junction bases left unmatched: 4. The CDR3 totals 13 residues. The CDR3 loop is CATSPRQGYGYTF. CDR3 sequence (DNA): TGTGCCACCAGCCCGCGACAGGGGTATGGCTACACCTTC.

In its sample, this clonotype was seen once. This chain uses TRBV7-2 with TRBJ2-3; perhaps TRBD1 as D (5 bases). V lost 1 base to trimming and J lost 4 bases, with 12 bases between them. Germline loops: CDR1 SGHTA, CDR2 FQGNSA. The CDR3 has 15 amino acids. The CDR3 is CASSLDPGAADTQYF. The DNA for the CDR3 is TGTGCCAGCAGCTTAGATCCTGGGGCAGCAGATACGCAGTATTTT. Supplemented by reference TRBV7-2 and TRBJ2-3, the full variable domain reads GAGVSQSPSNKVTEKGKDVELRCDPISGHTALYWYRQSLGQGLEFLIYFQGNSAPDKSGLPSDRFSAERTGGSVSTLTIQRTQQEDSAVYLCASSLDPGAADTQYFGPGTRLTVL.

This clonotype was seen many times. J is TRBJ2-5 and V is TRBV20-1; D not resolved. The CDR3 totals 12 residues. Trimming pared 1 base from V and 4 bases from J, leaving 7 bases between. From germline, CDR1 is DFQATT and CDR2 SNEGSKA (reference sequence). DNA for the CDR3: TGCAGTGCTAGAGGGACGATAGAGACCCAGTACTTC. As protein: CSARGTIETQYF.

This clonotype occurred once. The chain uses TRBV15 and TRBJ1-2; D unclear. The CDR3 has 13 amino acids. Trimming left V 10 bases short and J 2 bases short, with 14 bases between. From germline, CDR1 is LNHNV and CDR2 YYDKDF (reference sequence). The CDR3 bases are TGTGCCAGCAGTTCGCCCAACAACTATGGCTACACCTTC. Translation gives CASSSPNNYGYTF.

This clonotype was seen many times. The V gene is TRBV12-3 or TRBV12-4, the J gene TRBJ2-7; D is undetermined. The CDR3 is 12 amino acids. With 6 bases removed from V and 3 bases from J, the gap between germline ends came to 9 bases. The CDR3 sequence is CASSFSRYEQYF. The CDR3 DNA sequence: TGTGCCAGCAGCTTCTCACGCTACGAGCAGTACTTC.

The rearrangement links TRBV2 to TRBJ2-7; 10 bases fit TRBD2. V shed 0 bases and J 1 base; nucleotides not matched to a gene: 0. CDR3 length equals 15 residues. Germline V lookup: CDR1 SNHLY, CDR2 FYNNEI. CDR3 nucleotide sequence: TGTGCCAGCAGTGAAGCAGCGGGGGGGTCCTACGAGCAGTACTTC. It encodes CASSEAAGGSYEQYF.

About this clonotype: Being one base from a much bigger clone, this may be a read error. The V call is TRBV7-8, the J call TRBJ2-7; 7 bases map to TRBD1. This CDR3 comprises 15 residues. The V gene's germline CDR1 is SGHVS and CDR2 FQNEAQ. The chain's CDR3 is CASRLRSGQIYEQYF. CDR3 coding DNA: TGTGCCAGCCGCTTAAGATCGGGACAGATCTACGAGCAGTACTTC.

This clonotype was recorded many times. CDR3 in DNA: TGTGCCAGCAGCGTAGAGGGGGTGATCAACTATGGCTACACCTTC. Translating it yields CASSVEGVINYGYTF. The V and J genes are TRBV9 and TRBJ1-2; tentatively, D is TRBD1 (6 bases). CDR1 is SGDLS, CDR2 YYNGEE, per germline. V was cut by 0 bases and J by 2 bases, with 11 bases left in between. CDR3 size: 15 residues. Variable domain in full (rest from reference TRBV9 and TRBJ1-2): DSGVTQTPKHLITATGQRVTLRCSPRSGDLSVYWYQQSLDQGLQFLIQYYNGEERAKGNILERFSAQQFPDLHSELNLSSLELGDSALYFCASSVEGVINYGYTFGSGTRLTVV.

The J gene is TRBJ1-1, the V gene TRBV11-2; the match to TRBD1 covers 7 bases. The CDR3 sequence is 12 residues long. After removal of 5 bases from V and 6 bases from J, the junction contained 3 bases not matched to a gene. Looked up from germline, CDR1 is SGHAT and CDR2 is FQNNGV. The CDR3 protein is CASSKQGSEAFF. Written as DNA, the CDR3 is TGTGCCAGCAGCAAACAGGGGTCTGAAGCTTTCTTT.

Details on this clonotype: A read error may explain this, as a much larger clone is one base away. The chain combines TRBV7-9 with TRBJ1-1; possible D gene TRBD1, 6 bases. There are 15 residues in the CDR3. CDR1 is SEHNR, CDR2 FQNEAQ, per germline (reference sequence). This chain's CDR3 is CASSLPQGRLVEASF. CDR3 nucleotide sequence: TGTGCCAGCAGTTTACCACAGGGCAGGTTAGTTGAAGCTTCCTTT.

This chain connects TRBV7-2 to TRBJ2-7; TRBD2 matches at 9 bases. Looked up from germline, CDR1 is SGHTA and CDR2 is FQGNSA. J gave up 1 base and V 7 bases, and 5 bases lay outside the gene matches. The CDR3 sequence is 14 residues long. CDR3 nucleotides: TGTGCCAGCAACGGTAGCGGGAGATCCTACGAGCAGTACTTC. It yields the protein CASNGSGRSYEQYF.

To note about this clonotype: An end of the junction does not agree with germline; a read error may underlie this. The chain carries TRBV25-1 and TRBJ2-2; 8 bases align to TRBD2. The V gene's germline CDR1 is MGHDK and CDR2 SYGVNS. This CDR3 has 18 residues. The CDR3 reads CASSNIAVREGNTGELFF. The CDR3 DNA follows: TGCGCCAGCAGCAATATAGCGGTACGGGAGGGTAACACCGGGGAGCTGTTTTTT.

A remark on this clonotype: This may come from a read error, since a much larger clone is one base off. This CDR3 fails to terminate in the conserved phenylalanine or tryptophan, so it likely reflects a read error. The rearrangement links TRBV24-1 to TRBJ1-1, with 7 bases aligning to TRBD1. Germline V gives CDR1 KGHDR, CDR2 SFDVKD. After removal of 12 bases from V and 1 base from J, the junction contained 16 bases not matched to a gene. CDR3 length equals 16 residues. The chain's CDR3 is CARHQPQRTGNTEAFL. CDR3 nucleotides: TGTGCCCGCCACCAACCCCAGCGGACAGGGAACACTGAAGCTTTCCTT.